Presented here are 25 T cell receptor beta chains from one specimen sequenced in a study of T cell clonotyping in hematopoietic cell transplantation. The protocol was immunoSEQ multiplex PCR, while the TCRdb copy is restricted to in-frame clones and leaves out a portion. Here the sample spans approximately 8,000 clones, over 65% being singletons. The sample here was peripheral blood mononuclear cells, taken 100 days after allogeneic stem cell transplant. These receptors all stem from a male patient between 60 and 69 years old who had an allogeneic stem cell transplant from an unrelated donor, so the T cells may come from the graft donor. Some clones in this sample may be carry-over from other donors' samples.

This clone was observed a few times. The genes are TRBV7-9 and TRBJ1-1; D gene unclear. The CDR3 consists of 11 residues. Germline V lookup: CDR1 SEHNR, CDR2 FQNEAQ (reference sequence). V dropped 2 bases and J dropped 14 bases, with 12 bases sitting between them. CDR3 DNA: TGTGCCAGCAGCTTAAACAGTCCCTCCTTCTTT. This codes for CASSLNSPSFF.

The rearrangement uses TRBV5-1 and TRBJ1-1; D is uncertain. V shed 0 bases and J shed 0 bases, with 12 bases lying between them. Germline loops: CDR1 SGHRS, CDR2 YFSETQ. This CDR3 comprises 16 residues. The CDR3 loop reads CASSLDGSSMNTEAFF. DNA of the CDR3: TGCGCCAGCAGCTTGGACGGCTCTTCCATGAACACTGAAGCTTTCTTT. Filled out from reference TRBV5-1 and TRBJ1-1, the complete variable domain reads KAGVTQTPRYLIKTRGQQVTLSCSPISGHRSVSWYQQTPGQGLQFLFEYFSETQRNKGNFPGRFSGRQFSNSRSEMNVSTLELGDSALYLCASSLDGSSMNTEAFFGQGTRLTVV.

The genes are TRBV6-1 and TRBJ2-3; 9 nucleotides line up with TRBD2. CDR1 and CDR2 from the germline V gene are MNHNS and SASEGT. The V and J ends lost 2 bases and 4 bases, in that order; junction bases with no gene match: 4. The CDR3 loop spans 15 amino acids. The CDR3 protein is CASSELAGSADTQYF. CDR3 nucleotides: TGTGCCAGCAGTGAACTAGCGGGATCGGCAGATACGCAGTATTTT.

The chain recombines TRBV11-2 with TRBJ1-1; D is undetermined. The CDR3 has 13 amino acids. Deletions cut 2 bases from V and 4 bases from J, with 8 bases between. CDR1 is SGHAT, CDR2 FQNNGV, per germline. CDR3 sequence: CASSLTSVTEAFF. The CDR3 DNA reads TGTGCCAGCAGCTTAACGTCAGTCACTGAAGCTTTCTTT. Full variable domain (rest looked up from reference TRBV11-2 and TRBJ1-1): EAGVAQSPRYKIIEKRQSVAFWCNPISGHATLYWYQQILGQGPKLLIQFQNNGVVDDSQLPKDRFSAERLKGVDSTLKIQPAKLEDSAVYLCASSLTSVTEAFFGQGTRLTVV.

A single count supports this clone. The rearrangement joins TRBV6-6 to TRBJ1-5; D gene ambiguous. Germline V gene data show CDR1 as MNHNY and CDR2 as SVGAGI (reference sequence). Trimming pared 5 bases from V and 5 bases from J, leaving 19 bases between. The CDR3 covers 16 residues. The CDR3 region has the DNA TGTGCCAGCAGTCCCCGTGGGGAGGTTCTCGATCAGCCCCAGCATTTT. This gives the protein CASSPRGEVLDQPQHF.

The CDR3: CASSPGRRNTEAFF. The CDR3 coding sequence is TGTGCCAGCAGCCCAGGACGGAGGAACACTGAAGCTTTCTTT. The chain is built from TRBV9 and TRBJ1-1, with unresolved D. Germline values: CDR1 SGDLS, CDR2 YYNGEE. The ends were cut back, 4 bases at V and 1 base at J, with 11 bases in the middle. This CDR3 is 14 amino acids long.

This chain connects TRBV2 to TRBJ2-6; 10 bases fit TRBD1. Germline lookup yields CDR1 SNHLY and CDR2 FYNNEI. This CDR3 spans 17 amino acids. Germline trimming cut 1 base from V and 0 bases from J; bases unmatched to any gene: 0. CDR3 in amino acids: CASSEGTGGSGANVLTF. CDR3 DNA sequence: TGTGCCAGCAGTGAAGGGACAGGGGGCTCTGGGGCCAACGTCCTGACTTTC.

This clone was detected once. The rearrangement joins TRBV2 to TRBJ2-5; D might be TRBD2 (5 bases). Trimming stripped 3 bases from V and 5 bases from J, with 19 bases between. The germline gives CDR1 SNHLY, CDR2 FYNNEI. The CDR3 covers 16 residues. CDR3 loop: CASSDNGNVGLETQYF. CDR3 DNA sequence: TGTGCCAGCAGTGATAACGGGAATGTGGGTCTGGAGACCCAGTACTTC.

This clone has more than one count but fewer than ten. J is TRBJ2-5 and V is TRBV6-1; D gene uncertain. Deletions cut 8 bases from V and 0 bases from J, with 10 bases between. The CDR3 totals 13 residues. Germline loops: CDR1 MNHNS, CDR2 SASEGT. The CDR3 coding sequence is TGTGCCAGCCTTCCCAGATACCAAGAGACCCAGTACTTC. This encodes CASLPRYQETQYF.

The CDR3 bases are TGTGCCAGCAGCACTTGGACGACAAGCTCCTACGAGCAGTACTTC. This translates into CASSTWTTSSYEQYF. The chain recombines TRBV11-2 with TRBJ2-7; D is unresolved. The CDR3 covers 15 residues. The V gene lost 5 bases and the J gene lost 0 bases, with 14 bases spanning the gap. Germline CDR1 reads SGHAT; CDR2 reads FQNNGV.

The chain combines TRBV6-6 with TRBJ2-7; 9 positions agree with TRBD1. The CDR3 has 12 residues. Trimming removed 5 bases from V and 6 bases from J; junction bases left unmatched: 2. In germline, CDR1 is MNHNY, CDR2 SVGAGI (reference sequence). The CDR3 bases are TGTGCCAGCAGTCCGACAGGGGGCGAGCAGTACTTC. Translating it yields CASSPTGGEQYF.

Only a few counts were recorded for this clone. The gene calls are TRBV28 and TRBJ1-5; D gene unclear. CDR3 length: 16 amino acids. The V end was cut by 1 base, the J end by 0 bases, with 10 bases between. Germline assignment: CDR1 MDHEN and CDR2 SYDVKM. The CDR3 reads CASSLSSRYSNQPQHF. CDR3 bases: TGTGCCAGCAGTTTATCCTCCCGGTATAGCAATCAGCCCCAGCATTTT.

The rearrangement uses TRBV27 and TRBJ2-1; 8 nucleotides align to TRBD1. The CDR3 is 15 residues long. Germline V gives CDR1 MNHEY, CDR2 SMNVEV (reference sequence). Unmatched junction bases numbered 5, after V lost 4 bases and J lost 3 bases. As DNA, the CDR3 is TGTGCCAGCAGTTCCAGGGGGCCCGTCTACAATGAGCAGTTCTTC. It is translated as CASSSRGPVYNEQFF.

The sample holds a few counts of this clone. The CDR3 reads CASSLYSPDDATDTQYF. In nucleotides, the CDR3 is TGTGCCAGCAGTTTATACTCCCCGGATGACGCCACAGATACGCAGTATTTT. The gene calls are TRBV27 and TRBJ2-3, with D unresolved. Looked up from germline, CDR1 is MNHEY and CDR2 is SMNVEV (reference sequence). V was pared by 1 base and J by 2 bases, with 16 bases between. This CDR3 is 17 amino acids long.

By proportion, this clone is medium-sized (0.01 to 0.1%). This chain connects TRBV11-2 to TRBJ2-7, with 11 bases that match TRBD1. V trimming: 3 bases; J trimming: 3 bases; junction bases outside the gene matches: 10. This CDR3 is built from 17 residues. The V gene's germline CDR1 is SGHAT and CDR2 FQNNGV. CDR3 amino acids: CASSLDRGLAHIYEQYF. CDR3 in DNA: TGTGCCAGCAGCTTGGACAGGGGGCTCGCACATATCTACGAGCAGTACTTC.

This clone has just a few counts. Here the CDR3 DNA reads TGTGCCAGCAGCTTCCGCCGCCGGACTAGCGGGGTTAATGAGCAGTTCTTC. Its protein product is CASSFRRRTSGVNEQFF. The V gene is TRBV7-9, the J gene TRBJ2-1, with TRBD2 matching over 12 bases. The CDR3 runs to 17 residues. Germline CDR1 reads SEHNR; CDR2 reads FQNEAQ (reference sequence). Trimming removed 3 bases from V and 7 bases from J; junction bases left unmatched: 10.

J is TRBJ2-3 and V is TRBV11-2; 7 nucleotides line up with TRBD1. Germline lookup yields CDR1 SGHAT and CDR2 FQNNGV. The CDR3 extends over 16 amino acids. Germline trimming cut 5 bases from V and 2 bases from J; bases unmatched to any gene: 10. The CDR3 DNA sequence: TGTGCCAGCAGCCCCAGACAGGGATTTGTCACAGATACGCAGTATTTT. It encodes CASSPRQGFVTDTQYF.

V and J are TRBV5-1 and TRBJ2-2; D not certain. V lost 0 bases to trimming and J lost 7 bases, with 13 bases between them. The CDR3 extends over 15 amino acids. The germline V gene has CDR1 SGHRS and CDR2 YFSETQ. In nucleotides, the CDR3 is TGCGCCAGCAGCTTGGCATTGAGTGTTGACGGGGAGCTGTTTTTT. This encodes CASSLALSVDGELFF. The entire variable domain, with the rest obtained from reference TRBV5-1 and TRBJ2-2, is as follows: KAGVTQTPRYLIKTRGQQVTLSCSPISGHRSVSWYQQTPGQGLQFLFEYFSETQRNKGNFPGRFSGRQFSNSRSEMNVSTLELGDSALYLCASSLALSVDGELFFGEGSRLTVL.

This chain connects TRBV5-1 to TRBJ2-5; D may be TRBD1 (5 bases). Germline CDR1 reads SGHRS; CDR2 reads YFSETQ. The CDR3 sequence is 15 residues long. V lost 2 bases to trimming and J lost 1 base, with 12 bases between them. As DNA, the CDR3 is TGCGCCAGCAGCTTTACAGACAGTTTCCAAGAGACCCAGTACTTC. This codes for CASSFTDSFQETQYF.

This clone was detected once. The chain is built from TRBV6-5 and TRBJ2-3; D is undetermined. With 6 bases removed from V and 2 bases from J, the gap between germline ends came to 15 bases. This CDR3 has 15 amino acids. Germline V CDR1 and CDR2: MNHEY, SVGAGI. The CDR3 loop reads CASRLRPGLTDTQYF. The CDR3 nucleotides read TGTGCCAGCAGACTTCGCCCCGGGCTCACAGATACGCAGTATTTT.

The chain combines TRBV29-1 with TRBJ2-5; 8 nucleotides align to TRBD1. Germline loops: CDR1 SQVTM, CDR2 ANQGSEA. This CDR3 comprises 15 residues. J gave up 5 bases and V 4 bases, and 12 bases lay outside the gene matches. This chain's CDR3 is CSVGTGQGAWETQYF. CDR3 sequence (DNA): TGCAGCGTTGGAACTGGGCAGGGGGCTTGGGAGACCCAGTACTTC.

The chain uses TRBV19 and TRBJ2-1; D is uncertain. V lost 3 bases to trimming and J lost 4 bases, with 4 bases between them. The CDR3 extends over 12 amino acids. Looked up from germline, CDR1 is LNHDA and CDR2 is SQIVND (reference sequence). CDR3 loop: CASSIGYNEQFF. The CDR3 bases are TGTGCCAGTAGTATCGGATACAATGAGCAGTTCTTC.

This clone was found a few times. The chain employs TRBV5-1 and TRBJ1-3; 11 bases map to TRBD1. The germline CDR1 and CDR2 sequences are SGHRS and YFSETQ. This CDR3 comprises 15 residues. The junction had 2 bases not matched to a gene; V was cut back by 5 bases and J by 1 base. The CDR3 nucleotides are TGCGCCAGCAGTGGGACAGGGGGATCTGGAAACACCATATATTTT. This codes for CASSGTGGSGNTIYF. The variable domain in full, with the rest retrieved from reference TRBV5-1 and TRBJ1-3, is KAGVTQTPRYLIKTRGQQVTLSCSPISGHRSVSWYQQTPGQGLQFLFEYFSETQRNKGNFPGRFSGRQFSNSRSEMNVSTLELGDSALYLCASSGTGGSGNTIYFGEGSWLTVV.

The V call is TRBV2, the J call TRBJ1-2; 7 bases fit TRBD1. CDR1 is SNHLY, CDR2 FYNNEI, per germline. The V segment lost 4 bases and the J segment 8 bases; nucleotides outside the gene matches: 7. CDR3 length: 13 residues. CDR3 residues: CASSGDRAGGYTF. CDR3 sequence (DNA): TGTGCCAGCAGTGGCGACAGGGCGGGAGGCTACACCTTC.

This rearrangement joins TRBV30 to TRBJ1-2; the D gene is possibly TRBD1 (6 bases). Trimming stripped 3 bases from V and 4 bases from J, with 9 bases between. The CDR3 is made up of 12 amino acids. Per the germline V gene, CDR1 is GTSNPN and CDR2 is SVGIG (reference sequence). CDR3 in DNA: TGTGCCTGGAGCAGACAGGTCTATGGCTACACCTTC. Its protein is CAWSRQVYGYTF.